Following are 5 T cell receptor beta chains from one sample sequenced in a study of blood T cells in healthy people across ages. Primed by a sample-barcoded 5' primer and a J-beta primer mix, a second PCR proceeded for 7 to 11 cycles. TCRdb used MiXCR to reprocess the 5' RACE reads, holding one entry per CDR3 protein. The sample has about 720,000 distinct CDR3 sequences, around a fifth seen once. The sequencing input was blood. All receptors derive from a man aged 70 or older in good health.

This clonotype turned up a few times. CDR3 in DNA: TGCGCCAGCAGTCACAGGGAATATGGCACAGATACGCAGTATTTT. Translated: CASSHREYGTDTQYF. J is TRBJ2-3 and V is TRBV5-1; maybe TRBD1 (6 bases). Per germline, CDR1 SGHRS and CDR2 YFSETQ. Trimming stripped 5 bases from V and 1 base from J, with 14 bases between. The CDR3 covers 15 residues.

The V gene is TRBV20-1, the J gene TRBJ2-2; 13 bases align to TRBD2. This CDR3 contains 15 residues. V dropped 3 bases and J dropped 5; count of bases not matched to a gene: 3. Germline lookup yields CDR1 DFQATT and CDR2 SNEGSKA (reference sequence). This chain's CDR3 is CSARPGLAGTGELFF. The CDR3 DNA sequence: TGCAGTGCTAGGCCGGGACTAGCGGGAACCGGGGAGCTGTTTTTT.

In its sample, this clonotype was seen a few times. The chain couples TRBV5-1 to TRBJ1-6; D is undetermined. CDR1 is SGHRS, CDR2 YFSETQ, per germline. This CDR3 region has 15 residues. V lost 0 bases, J lost 7 bases, and 11 bases lay in between. CDR3 region: CASSLERSGNSPLHF. In DNA, the CDR3 is TGCGCCAGCAGCTTGGAGCGTTCGGGAAATTCACCCCTCCACTTT.

This clonotype was observed a handful of times. CDR3 DNA sequence: TGTGCCAGCAGACTGGGACTAGCGGGGGAGATATACGAGCAGTACTTC. Its translation: CASRLGLAGEIYEQYF. The rearrangement links TRBV2 to TRBJ2-1; 14 bases are a match to TRBD2. The last part of the DNA fits TRBJ2-7 better; the J call may be wrong. Germline CDR1 is SNHLY and CDR2 is FYNNEI. This CDR3 spans 16 amino acids.

The genes are TRBV7-9 and TRBJ1-4; maybe TRBD1 (5 bases). The length of the CDR3 is 15 residues. From germline, CDR1 is SEHNR and CDR2 FQNEAQ (reference sequence). V lost 5 bases, J lost 4 bases, and 14 bases lay in between. The CDR3 region is CASSPPGLINEKLFF. The CDR3 region has the DNA TGTGCCAGCAGCCCTCCGGGACTTATTAATGAAAAACTGTTTTTT.